Given below is one T cell receptor (beta chain) in context. These data come from a study of OX40 agonist ivuxolimab in advanced cancers. This CDR3 region has 12 residues. V gave up 3 bases and J gave up 11 bases, with 13 bases separating them. CDR1 is SGHVS and CDR2 is FNYEAQ in the germline V gene. TCRdb keeps only in-frame clones here, not all; method: immunoSEQ multiplex PCR. The sample includes tens of thousands of clones, about 89% of them seen just once. The V and J genes are TRBV7-6 and TRBJ1-1; D gene ambiguous. This TCR derives from an adult with an advanced solid tumor such as melanoma, head and neck, liver or kidney cancer. The material was CD4+ or CD8+ T cells sorted from blood, obtained in a trial of the OX40 agonist ivuxolimab. The CDR3 sequence: CASSLHEGRAFF. The CDR3 coding sequence is TGTGCCAGCAGCTTGCACGAGGGCAGGGCTTTCTTT.